The 17 T cell receptor beta chains presented below share a single source sample, sequenced in a study of cytomegalovirus exposure and HLA in healthy donors. PCR employed 60 Vbeta and 13 Jbeta primers. The protocol was immunoSEQ multiplex PCR, while the TCRdb copy is restricted to in-frame clones and leaves out a portion. The repertoire holds under 150,000 clones, with 70% to 75% as singletons. Sequencing was done on a sample of PBMCs. The source of these receptors is a human donor in good health.

This clone was found once. V usage is TRBV5-6 and J usage is TRBJ2-3; D is unclear. Germline V gene lookup returns CDR1 SGHDT and CDR2 YYEEEE. V gave up 0 bases and J gave up 1 base, with 15 bases separating them. There are 17 residues in the CDR3. The CDR3 loop is CASSLAFKSMGTDTQYF. CDR3 coding DNA: TGTGCCAGCAGCTTGGCTTTTAAGTCTATGGGCACAGATACGCAGTATTTT. Full variable domain (missing parts from reference TRBV5-6 and TRBJ2-3): DAGVTQSPTHLIKTRGQQVTLRCSPKSGHDTVSWYQQALGQGPQFIFQYYEEEERQRGNFPDRFSGHQFPNYSSELNVNALLLGDSALYLCASSLAFKSMGTDTQYFGPGTRLTVL.

This clone was seen once. V gene TRBV5-1 combines with J gene TRBJ2-5; D might be TRBD1 (5 bases). The CDR3 loop spans 15 amino acids. The germline CDR1 and CDR2 sequences are SGHRS and YFSETQ. Trimming shortened V by 1 base and J by 1 base, and 11 bases separated the two germline ends. The CDR3 reads CASSLWGVRQETQYF. The CDR3, as DNA: TGCGCCAGCAGCTTGTGGGGCGTTCGCCAAGAGACCCAGTACTTC.

V is TRBV29-1 and J is TRBJ2-5, with TRBD1 matching over 8 bases. Germline CDR1 reads SQVTM; CDR2 reads ANQGSEA. The trim removed 3 bases at V and 4 bases at J, leaving 7 bases unmatched. The CDR3 sequence is 14 residues long. The CDR3 DNA is TGCAGCGTTGAGAGGCAGGGGGCTCCAGAGACCCAGTACTTC. Residues: CSVERQGAPETQYF. Complete variable domain (other parts from reference TRBV29-1 and TRBJ2-5): SAVISQKPSRDICQRGTSLTIQCQVDSQVTMMFWYRQQPGQSLTLIATANQGSEATYESGFVIDKFPISRPNLTFSTLTVSNMSPEDSSIYLCSVERQGAPETQYFGPGTRLLVL.

The V and J genes are TRBV13 and TRBJ2-2; a possible D gene is TRBD1 (5 bases). The CDR3 has 12 residues. Germline values: CDR1 PRHDT, CDR2 FYEKMQ (reference sequence). The germline V and J ends were trimmed by 5 bases and 6 bases, with 7 bases remaining between them. The DNA of the CDR3 is TGTGCCAGCAGCCCCAGGGCCGGGGAGCTGTTTTTT. As protein: CASSPRAGELFF.

The chain carries TRBV4-1 and TRBJ2-1; 12 bases align to TRBD2. CDR3 length: 17 residues. J gave up 1 base and V 2 bases, and 3 bases lay outside the gene matches. Germline CDR1 is MGHRA and CDR2 is YSYEKL. The CDR3 region has the DNA TGCGCCAGCAGCCAACTAGCGGGGGGGGCGTCCTACAATGAGCAGTTCTTC. Protein product: CASSQLAGGASYNEQFF.

The chain recombines TRBV10-2 with TRBJ2-1, with TRBD2 matching over 10 bases. The germline V gene encodes CDR1 WSHSY and CDR2 SAAADI. Trimming removed 7 bases from V and 8 bases from J; junction bases left unmatched: 11. This CDR3 has 15 residues. CDR3 amino acids: CASIPGERGGHEQFF. CDR3 bases: TGCGCCAGCATTCCCGGGGAGCGGGGGGGCCATGAGCAGTTCTTC.

The rearrangement uses TRBV27 and TRBJ1-1, with 7 bases identical to TRBD1. The V segment lost 5 bases and the J segment 10 bases; nucleotides outside the gene matches: 16. Per germline, CDR1 MNHEY and CDR2 SMNVEV (reference sequence). The CDR3 contains 15 residues. In DNA, the CDR3 is TGTGCCAGCAGTCCGCACGACAGGGCTCTTTCTTTAGCTTTCTTT. Protein sequence: CASSPHDRALSLAFF.

This sequence joins TRBV28 and TRBJ1-4; D gene unclear. Germline CDR1 and CDR2: MDHEN and SYDVKM. V gave up 8 bases and J gave up 4 bases, with 14 bases separating them. The CDR3 has 14 residues. CDR3: CASGERINNEKLFF. As DNA, the CDR3 is TGTGCCAGCGGAGAGAGAATAAATAATGAAAAACTGTTTTTT.

This clone has a handful of counts. V gene TRBV2 combines with J gene TRBJ2-3, with 7 positions matching TRBD1. The germline V gene has CDR1 SNHLY and CDR2 FYNNEI. The length of the CDR3 is 14 residues. Trimming removed 7 bases from V and 2 bases from J; junction bases left unmatched: 6. The CDR3 DNA is TGTGCCAGCAAATCGACAGGGACCACAGATACGCAGTATTTT. This gives the protein CASKSTGTTDTQYF.

This chain links TRBV19 with TRBJ2-5, with 7 positions matching TRBD1. This CDR3 comprises 13 residues. J gave up 3 bases and V 4 bases, and 2 bases lay outside the gene matches. Per the germline V gene, CDR1 is LNHDA and CDR2 is SQIVND (reference sequence). CDR3 in DNA: TGTGCCAGTAGTAGCGGACAGGAAGAGACCCAGTACTTC. Its protein is CASSSGQEETQYF.

The chain is built from TRBV15 and TRBJ1-1; no clear D. The V gene lost 2 bases and the J gene lost 1 base, with 11 bases spanning the gap. The germline V gene has CDR1 LNHNV and CDR2 YYDKDF (reference sequence). The CDR3 loop spans 15 amino acids. CDR3 region: CATSRLLGGNTEAFF. The CDR3 region has the DNA TGTGCCACCAGCAGACTGTTAGGCGGGAACACTGAAGCTTTCTTT. Complete variable domain (other parts from reference TRBV15 and TRBJ1-1): DAMVIQNPRYQVTQFGKPVTLSCSQTLNHNVMYWYQQKSSQAPKLLFHYYDKDFNNEADTPDNFQSRRPNTSFCFLDIRSPGLGDTAMYLCATSRLLGGNTEAFFGQGTRLTVV.

The CDR3 nucleotides read TGTGCCAGCAGTGAAGCGGGGCAAGTCCCCAACTATGGCTACACCTTC. It translates to CASSEAGQVPNYGYTF. The chain is built from TRBV6-1 and TRBJ1-2; tentative D call: TRBD1 (5 bases). V was shortened by 0 bases and J by 2 bases, with 13 bases between the two germline ends. From germline, CDR1 is MNHNS and CDR2 SASEGT. This CDR3 spans 16 amino acids.

The chain joins TRBV4-1 to TRBJ2-7; 12 bases agree with TRBD2. CDR1 and CDR2 (germline): MGHRA, YSYEKL. CDR3 size: 17 residues. The V gene end was trimmed by 0 bases and the J gene end by 1 base; junction bases not matched to a gene: 4. The CDR3 DNA sequence: TGCGCCAGCAGCCAAGATTCCGGGACTAGCGGGTCCTACGAGCAGTACTTC. It specifies CASSQDSGTSGSYEQYF.

This rearrangement joins TRBV6-5 to TRBJ2-1; TRBD1 might be the D (5 bases). The CDR3 is 14 residues long. The V end lost 8 bases, the J end lost 4 bases, and 15 bases lay between the germline ends. From germline, CDR1 is MNHEY and CDR2 SVGAGI. Written as DNA, the CDR3 is TGTGCCAGCTCAATAGGGGCAGGGTACAATGAGCAGTTCTTC. This encodes CASSIGAGYNEQFF.

This clone was seen once. J is TRBJ2-1 and V is TRBV19, with D perhaps TRBD1 (7 bases). The CDR3 runs to 15 residues. Per the germline V gene, CDR1 is LNHDA and CDR2 is SQIVND (reference sequence). V lost 9 bases and J lost 7, with 22 bases in between. The CDR3 DNA reads as TGTGCCAGCGCGGAGGGGGCATTGGCGGGGAATGAGCAGTTCTTC. Amino acid sequence: CASAEGALAGNEQFF.

This clone was seen more than once but under ten times. This chain joins TRBV5-1 and TRBJ1-5; 9 nucleotides agree with TRBD1. The germline gives CDR1 SGHRS, CDR2 YFSETQ. The CDR3 runs to 16 residues. Losses at the gene ends were 4 bases for V and 4 bases for J; bases not matched to a gene: 9. The CDR3, as DNA: TGCGCCAGCAGCCTCACAGGACAGGGGATAAATCAGCCCCAGCATTTT. This codes for CASSLTGQGINQPQHF.

The gene calls are TRBV6-1 and TRBJ2-3; the D gene is possibly TRBD2 (7 bases). Trimming removed 2 bases from V and 5 bases from J, with 17 bases in between. CDR3 length: 16 amino acids. Per germline, CDR1 MNHNS and CDR2 SASEGT. CDR3 nucleotides: TGTGCCAGCAGTGAAATTGCGGGGGCTACCAGAGATACGCAGTATTTT. Translating gives CASSEIAGATRDTQYF.